Each of the 10 T cell receptor beta chains below was sequenced from the same sample in a study of breast tumors, draining lymph nodes, adjacent tissues. Breast cancer patients provided tissue from their axillary draining lymph nodes. TCRdb re-called the multiplex PCR reads with MiXCR, one entry per CDR3 protein. The sample records under 300,000 distinct CDR3 sequences, nearly 35% being singletons. The sample taken for sequencing was axillary lymph node tissue. Source of these receptors: a female donor with breast cancer. Some clones in this sample may be carry-over from other donors' samples.

This clonotype was picked up many times. The chain is built from TRBV5-5 and TRBJ2-7; D remains unclear. The CDR3 is 12 amino acids. Between the trimmed V and J ends, which lost 0 bases and 6 bases, there was a span of 7 bases. Per germline, CDR1 SGHKS and CDR2 YYEKEE (reference sequence). CDR3 DNA: TGTGCCAGCAGCTTGGAGATGGCCGAGCAGTACTTC. Its protein is CASSLEMAEQYF.

The rearrangement uses TRBV2 and TRBJ1-4; 10 bases agree with TRBD1. Germline loops: CDR1 SNHLY, CDR2 FYNNEI. J lost 0 bases, V lost 4 bases, and 5 bases had no gene match. The CDR3 is 17 amino acids. CDR3 DNA sequence: TGTGCCAGCAGTGCCCGGGACAGGGGATCAACTAATGAAAAACTGTTTTTT. As protein: CASSARDRGSTNEKLFF.

The rearrangement uses TRBV2 and TRBJ1-2, with D possibly matching TRBD1 (5 bases). The V and J ends lost 11 bases and 5 bases respectively, with 21 bases between them. Per germline, CDR1 SNHLY and CDR2 FYNNEI. The length of the CDR3 is 14 residues. The CDR3 coding sequence is TGTGCCCAAGCAGGGCAGGGACCCGTTTATGGCTACACCTTC. This encodes CAQAGQGPVYGYTF.

Details on this clonotype: This may come from a read error, since a much larger clone is one base off. This sequence joins TRBV11-2 and TRBJ1-4, with a tentative D call TRBD1 (6 bases). This CDR3 contains 17 residues. From germline, CDR1 is SGHAT and CDR2 FQNNGV. Written as DNA, the CDR3 is TGTGTCAGCAGCTTAGCCCGGGGGCGGGTTTCTAATGAAAAACTGTTTTTT. This sequence encodes CVSSLARGRVSNEKLFF.

On this clonotype itself: The limits of the CDR3 on the DNA are not certain, so only TCRdb's listed CDR3 is given. V is TRBV10-3 and J is TRBJ1-5; TRBD1, the table's D call, was not compared with the DNA. The CDR3 spans 21 residues, counting both ends. Germline loops: CDR1 ENHRY, CDR2 SYGVKD. The CDR3 is CAIRAGAANEKLFFGSGTQHF.

This clonotype was observed a few times. V usage is TRBV11-3 and J usage is TRBJ2-6, with a tentative D call TRBD2 (5 bases). The CDR3 sequence is 13 residues long. V was clipped by 8 bases and J by 9 bases, with 14 bases between them. Germline CDR1 is SGHNT and CDR2 is YENEEA. CDR3 residues: CASAKCRDNVLTF. CDR3 bases: TGTGCCAGCGCGAAATGCCGGGACAACGTCCTGACTTTC.

Many counts were recorded for this clonotype. The gene calls are TRBV24-1 and TRBJ2-5; 10 bases agree with TRBD1. The CDR3 is made up of 15 amino acids. The junction had 4 bases not matched to a gene; V was cut back by 4 bases and J by 3 bases. Germline lookup yields CDR1 KGHDR and CDR2 SFDVKD. This CDR3 is CATSESGTGEETQYF. Here the CDR3 DNA reads TGTGCCACCAGTGAATCCGGGACAGGGGAAGAGACCCAGTACTTC.

In its sample, this clonotype was seen many times. This chain uses TRBV20-1 with TRBJ2-2, with 7 nucleotides matching TRBD2. CDR3 length equals 16 residues. Germline V gene data show CDR1 as DFQATT and CDR2 as SNEGSKA (reference sequence). The V and J ends lost 2 bases and 0 bases, in that order; junction bases with no gene match: 6. In DNA form, the CDR3 reads TGCAGTGCTAGAACCCTTAGCGGGCCGAACACCGGGGAGCTGTTTTTT. Translation: CSARTLSGPNTGELFF.

In its sample, this clonotype was seen a few times. The genes are TRBV7-8 and TRBJ2-5; TRBD2 matches 13 bases. V shed 1 base and J 5 bases; nucleotides not matched to a gene: 10. CDR1 and CDR2 (germline): SGHVS, FQNEAQ. This CDR3 is built from 18 residues. CDR3 sequence reads: CASSLGVLAGGEGETQYF. The CDR3 nucleotides are TGTGCCAGCAGCTTAGGAGTACTAGCGGGAGGGGAGGGGGAGACCCAGTACTTC. Filled out from reference TRBV7-8 and TRBJ2-5, the complete variable domain reads GAGVSQSPRYKVAKRGQDVALRCDPISGHVSLFWYQQALGQGPEFLTYFQNEAQLDKSGLPSDRFFAERPEGSVSTLKIQRTQQEDSAVYLCASSLGVLAGGEGETQYFGPGTRLLVL.

In its sample, this clonotype was seen many times. Here the CDR3 reads CSVEALGSQETQYF. The DNA for the CDR3 is TGCAGCGTTGAAGCTTTAGGCAGTCAAGAGACCCAGTACTTC. The chain employs TRBV29-1 and TRBJ2-5, with D unresolved. Germline CDR1 is SQVTM and CDR2 is ANQGSEA. Trimming stripped 1 base from V and 2 bases from J, with 11 bases between. CDR3 length equals 14 residues.